This TCR beta chain was retrieved from a study of shared clonotypes between healthy human individuals. In the case of this clone: Its antigen is unidentified.

The study, taken as a whole, reports: It was expected that sequencing depth would affect clonotype sharing among donors. Estimated richness values were generally larger in naive subsets than in memory subsets.

Donors were Caucasian adults residing in Nashville, Tennessee, USA. When replicate PCRs were run on sorted subsets, they used about 220 ng DNA, approximately 27,000 T cell genomes. TCRdb's copy holds only in-frame clones and misses some; the assay was immunoSEQ multiplex PCR. This sample has over 2 million clones, with around 93% found just once. This sequence originates from a man aged 18 to 29 in good health. Some clones in this sample may be carry-over from other donors' samples. The sample was naive CD4+ T cells from PBMCs. Subset specified: CD45RA+ positively selected.

The CDR3 bases are TGTGCCAGCAGCCAACAGGGATATGGAAACACCATATATTTT. This sequence encodes CASSQQGYGNTIYF. The genes are TRBV7-8 and TRBJ1-3, with a tentative D call TRBD1 (6 bases). In germline, CDR1 is SGHVS, CDR2 FQNEAQ. V was pared by 5 bases and J by 3 bases, with 11 bases between. CDR3 length: 14 amino acids.